This TCR beta chain was captured by sequencing in a study of T cells in localized non-small cell lung cancer. On this clone: The antigen is unknown.

The method was immunoSEQ multiplex PCR; TCRdb's version includes in-frame clones alone and lacks a portion of them. This repertoire shows some 25,000 clones, approximately 86% found once; its top ten account for around 6.1%. The V gene lost 6 bases and the J gene lost 8 bases, with 11 bases spanning the gap. Per germline, CDR1 SNHLY and CDR2 FYNNEI. This CDR3 contains 12 residues. Findings and caveats of the study: Median approximately 50 top-100 tumor clones were shared with paired adjacent lung. Exceeding tumor, uninvolved adjacent lung had the highest T cell clonality.

V usage is TRBV2 and J usage is TRBJ2-1, with D perhaps TRBD1 (6 bases). The specimen was peripheral blood, collected before any cancer treatment. This TCR came from a male donor aged 60 or over with stage II squamous cell lung carcinoma. The chain's CDR3 is CASRGHFDEQFF. The CDR3 DNA is TGTGCCAGCAGGGGACACTTTGATGAGCAGTTCTTC.